This is a list of T cell receptor beta chains from one sample in a study of a mutant IDH1 vaccine in newly diagnosed glioma. No cognate antigen is known for these TCRs. The method was immunoSEQ multiplex PCR; TCRdb's version includes in-frame clones alone and lacks a portion of them. The repertoire includes some 54,000 clones, roughly 91% of them detected once, and 2% to 2.5% sits in the top ten. The sample consisted of PBMCs, taken from a glioma patient whose treatment included an IDH1 peptide vaccine. These receptor sequences come from a man in his forties or fifties with glioma. CDR3s include the opening cysteine and the closing phenylalanine or tryptophan. The order of the fields is J gene, V gene, clone size, D gene, CDR3 protein, CDR3 DNA. The D gene is left open where the match is weak. Rows give clone size only sometimes, using once, few, many, or a class for an expanded clone.

J gene: TRBJ1-2; V gene: TRBV28; clone size: .; D gene: .; CDR3 protein: CASSPTVSNYGYTF; CDR3 DNA: TGTGCCAGCAGTCCTACTGTCTCTAACTATGGCTACACCTTC
J gene: TRBJ2-7; V gene: TRBV5-5; clone size: .; D gene: .; CDR3 protein: CASSATTGSEQYF; CDR3 DNA: TGTGCCAGCAGCGCAACGACCGGCTCCGAGCAGTACTTC
J gene: TRBJ2-1; V gene: TRBV19; clone size: .; D gene: .; CDR3 protein: CASMTSASRFYNEQFF; CDR3 DNA: TGTGCCAGTATGACGTCAGCGTCCCGTTTTTACAATGAGCAGTTCTTC
J gene: TRBJ2-7; V gene: TRBV7-9; clone size: .; D gene: .; CDR3 protein: CASSIDSSSYEQYF; CDR3 DNA: TGTGCCAGCAGCATCGACAGTAGCTCCTACGAGCAGTACTTC
J gene: TRBJ2-7; V gene: TRBV10-1; clone size: .; D gene: TRBD2; CDR3 protein: CARLADSYEQYF; CDR3 DNA: TGCGCTCGACTAGCCGACTCCTACGAGCAGTACTTC
J gene: TRBJ2-1; V gene: TRBV7-9; clone size: .; D gene: .; CDR3 protein: CASSPGRYNEQFF; CDR3 DNA: TGTGCCAGCAGCCCGGGACGATACAATGAGCAGTTCTTC
J gene: TRBJ2-5; V gene: TRBV28; clone size: .; D gene: .; CDR3 protein: CASSFQGLAGETQYF; CDR3 DNA: TGTGCCAGCAGTTTTCAGGGGCTCGCGGGGGAGACCCAGTACTTC
J gene: TRBJ1-5; V gene: TRBV4-1; clone size: .; D gene: .; CDR3 protein: CASSQEVIIRAGFLYQHF; CDR3 DNA: TGCGCCAGCAGCCAAGAAGTGATCATCAGGGCAGGGTTTTTATACCAGCATTTT
J gene: TRBJ1-3; V gene: TRBV7-8; clone size: .; D gene: .; CDR3 protein: CASSPGYVEHSGNTIYF; CDR3 DNA: TGTGCCAGCAGCCCGGGATACGTGGAACACTCTGGAAACACCATATATTTT
J gene: TRBJ1-2; V gene: TRBV7-6; clone size: once; D gene: .; CDR3 protein: CASSPRGGGNGYTF; CDR3 DNA: TGTGCCAGCAGCCCGCGTGGGGGGGGGAATGGCTACACCTTC
J gene: TRBJ1-1; V gene: TRBV18; clone size: once; D gene: .; CDR3 protein: CASSRPRPWDTEAFF; CDR3 DNA: TGTGCCAGCTCACGACCGAGGCCGTGGGACACTGAAGCTTTCTTT
J gene: TRBJ1-5; V gene: TRBV2; clone size: .; D gene: .; CDR3 protein: CASRRDSNQPQHF; CDR3 DNA: TGTGCCAGCAGGAGGGACAGCAATCAGCCCCAGCATTTT
J gene: TRBJ1-5; V gene: TRBV6-1; clone size: .; D gene: .; CDR3 protein: CATRMGGEWQPQHF; CDR3 DNA: TGTGCCACCAGGATGGGGGGCGAGTGGCAGCCCCAGCATTTT
J gene: TRBJ1-3; V gene: TRBV5-1; clone size: few; D gene: .; CDR3 protein: CASSAGQTGNTIYF; CDR3 DNA: TGCGCCAGCAGCGCTGGACAGACTGGAAACACCATATATTTT
J gene: TRBJ2-6; V gene: TRBV4-3; clone size: .; D gene: .; CDR3 protein: CASSQEHSGANVLTF; CDR3 DNA: TGCGCCAGCAGCCAAGAGCACTCTGGGGCCAACGTCCTGACTTTC
J gene: TRBJ1-1; V gene: TRBV30; clone size: .; D gene: .; CDR3 protein: CAWSTPRGTPPGTEAFF; CDR3 DNA: TGTGCCTGGAGCACCCCCAGGGGAACTCCGCCCGGCACTGAAGCTTTCTTT
J gene: TRBJ2-7; V gene: TRBV7-2; clone size: .; D gene: TRBD1; CDR3 protein: CASSLSTGTGGLEQYF; CDR3 DNA: TGTGCCAGCAGTCTATCAACCGGGACAGGGGGCCTCGAGCAGTACTTC
J gene: TRBJ1-1; V gene: TRBV7-9; clone size: few; D gene: .; CDR3 protein: CASRLAVNTEAFF; CDR3 DNA: TGTGCCAGCAGATTAGCGGTGAACACTGAAGCTTTCTTT
J gene: TRBJ1-5; V gene: TRBV29-1; clone size: .; D gene: .; CDR3 protein: CSVKEGNPYSNQPQHF; CDR3 DNA: TGCAGCGTTAAGGAAGGAAACCCCTATAGCAATCAGCCCCAGCATTTT
J gene: TRBJ1-4; V gene: TRBV9; clone size: .; D gene: .; CDR3 protein: CASSVGMATNEKLFF; CDR3 DNA: TGTGCCAGCAGCGTAGGGATGGCTACTAATGAAAAACTGTTTTTT
J gene: TRBJ1-2; V gene: TRBV4-3; clone size: .; D gene: .; CDR3 protein: CASSKRDYGYTF; CDR3 DNA: TGCGCCAGCAGCAAGAGGGACTATGGCTACACCTTC
J gene: TRBJ2-3; V gene: TRBV27; clone size: .; D gene: .; CDR3 protein: CASSNWGFDTQYF; CDR3 DNA: TGTGCCAGCAGTAATTGGGGTTTCGATACGCAGTATTTT
J gene: TRBJ2-1; V gene: TRBV5-5; clone size: .; D gene: .; CDR3 protein: CASSSPARRAAQNREFF; CDR3 DNA: TGTGCCAGCAGTTCCCCCGCTCGGCGGGCGGCCCAAAATAGGGAGTTCTTC
J gene: TRBJ1-1; V gene: TRBV4-1; clone size: .; D gene: .; CDR3 protein: CASSQEVVNTEAFF; CDR3 DNA: TGCGCCAGCAGCCAAGAGGTGGTGAACACTGAAGCTTTCTTT
J gene: TRBJ1-1; V gene: TRBV2; clone size: few; D gene: TRBD1; CDR3 protein: CASSDSGQGPEAFF; CDR3 DNA: TGTGCCAGCAGTGATTCGGGACAGGGGCCTGAAGCTTTCTTT
J gene: TRBJ2-7; V gene: TRBV7-9; clone size: .; D gene: .; CDR3 protein: CASSLYAGYKQYF; CDR3 DNA: TGTGCCAGCAGCTTGTACGCAGGGTATAAGCAGTACTTC
J gene: TRBJ2-1; V gene: TRBV7-2; clone size: .; D gene: .; CDR3 protein: CASSPLHEQFF; CDR3 DNA: TGTGCCAGCAGCCCCTTACATGAGCAGTTCTTC
J gene: TRBJ2-4; V gene: TRBV6-1; clone size: .; D gene: TRBD1; CDR3 protein: CASRQGALAKNIQYF; CDR3 DNA: TGTGCCAGCAGGCAGGGGGCCCTTGCCAAAAACATTCAGTACTTC
J gene: TRBJ1-6; V gene: TRBV30; clone size: .; D gene: .; CDR3 protein: CAWSVPQGAPFNSPLHF; CDR3 DNA: TGTGCCTGGAGTGTACCACAGGGAGCTCCTTTTAATTCACCCCTCCACTTT
J gene: TRBJ2-5; V gene: TRBV10-3; clone size: .; D gene: TRBD2; CDR3 protein: CAISESVAGTQYF; CDR3 DNA: TGTGCCATCAGTGAGAGCGTAGCGGGGACCCAGTACTTC
J gene: TRBJ2-2; V gene: TRBV2; clone size: .; D gene: .; CDR3 protein: CASSYSGLGGELFF; CDR3 DNA: TGTGCCAGCAGTTATTCGGGCCTGGGGGGGGAGCTGTTTTTT
J gene: TRBJ2-6; V gene: TRBV5-1; clone size: .; D gene: .; CDR3 protein: CASSLAAGHSSVGANVLTF; CDR3 DNA: TGCGCCAGCAGCTTGGCTGCGGGACACTCCTCCGTCGGGGCCAACGTCCTGACTTTC
J gene: TRBJ1-5; V gene: TRBV18; clone size: .; D gene: TRBD1; CDR3 protein: CASSPGDRGTPQHF; CDR3 DNA: TGTGCCAGCTCACCCGGGGACAGGGGAACGCCCCAGCATTTT
J gene: TRBJ1-2; V gene: TRBV4-3; clone size: .; D gene: .; CDR3 protein: CASRTAGGRVDGYTF; CDR3 DNA: TGCGCCAGCAGGACTGCGGGGGGGCGCGTGGATGGCTACACCTTC
J gene: TRBJ1-2; V gene: TRBV19; clone size: .; D gene: TRBD1; CDR3 protein: CATEGQGASGYTF; CDR3 DNA: TGTGCCACTGAGGGACAGGGGGCTTCTGGCTACACCTTC
J gene: TRBJ2-7; V gene: TRBV19; clone size: .; D gene: .; CDR3 protein: CASSPNQGLRYEQYF; CDR3 DNA: TGTGCCAGTAGCCCAAATCAGGGGCTGCGGTACGAGCAGTACTTC
J gene: TRBJ2-6; V gene: TRBV29-1; clone size: once; D gene: .; CDR3 protein: CSVEDLRAYNSGANVLTF; CDR3 DNA: TGCAGCGTTGAAGATCTTAGGGCTTATAACTCTGGGGCCAACGTCCTGACTTTC
J gene: TRBJ2-6; V gene: TRBV7-9; clone size: .; D gene: .; CDR3 protein: CATSSSGANVLTF; CDR3 DNA: TGTGCCACCTCAAGTTCAGGGGCCAACGTCCTGACTTTC
J gene: TRBJ1-6; V gene: TRBV6-6; clone size: once; D gene: .; CDR3 protein: CAITRGVYNSPLHF; CDR3 DNA: TGTGCCATTACTAGGGGGGTCTATAATTCACCCCTCCACTTT
J gene: TRBJ2-3; V gene: TRBV5-6; clone size: .; D gene: .; CDR3 protein: CASSQELGADTQYF; CDR3 DNA: TGTGCCAGCAGCCAAGAGCTGGGGGCAGATACGCAGTATTTT
J gene: TRBJ2-3; V gene: TRBV7-2; clone size: .; D gene: .; CDR3 protein: CASSPGPHTDTQYF; CDR3 DNA: TGTGCCAGCAGCCCTGGACCCCATACAGATACGCAGTATTTT
J gene: TRBJ1-2; V gene: TRBV7-2; clone size: .; D gene: .; CDR3 protein: CASSLAGIYGYTF; CDR3 DNA: TGTGCCAGCAGCTTAGCGGGCATTTATGGCTACACCTTC
J gene: TRBJ2-7; V gene: TRBV5-4; clone size: .; D gene: TRBD1; CDR3 protein: CASSRDRAHEQYF; CDR3 DNA: TGTGCCAGCAGCCGGGACAGGGCCCACGAGCAGTACTTC
J gene: TRBJ2-7; V gene: TRBV2; clone size: .; D gene: TRBD2; CDR3 protein: CASSTLADSPYEQYF; CDR3 DNA: TGTGCCAGCAGTACACTAGCGGATAGCCCCTACGAGCAGTACTTC
J gene: TRBJ2-1; V gene: TRBV5-6; clone size: .; D gene: TRBD2; CDR3 protein: CASTSRGGVRYNEQFF; CDR3 DNA: TGTGCCAGCACATCCCGTGGGGGGGTTAGGTACAATGAGCAGTTCTTC
J gene: TRBJ2-7; V gene: TRBV20-1; clone size: .; D gene: TRBD2; CDR3 protein: CSAQSGGEQYF; CDR3 DNA: TGCAGTGCGCAGAGCGGGGGCGAGCAGTACTTC
J gene: TRBJ2-1; V gene: TRBV7-9; clone size: .; D gene: TRBD1; CDR3 protein: CASSPWDRGRNEQFF; CDR3 DNA: TGTGCCAGCAGCCCCTGGGACAGGGGTCGCAATGAGCAGTTCTTC
J gene: TRBJ2-7; V gene: TRBV30; clone size: .; D gene: TRBD2; CDR3 protein: CAWSGLAGVYEQYF; CDR3 DNA: TGTGCCTGGAGTGGACTAGCGGGAGTCTACGAGCAGTACTTC